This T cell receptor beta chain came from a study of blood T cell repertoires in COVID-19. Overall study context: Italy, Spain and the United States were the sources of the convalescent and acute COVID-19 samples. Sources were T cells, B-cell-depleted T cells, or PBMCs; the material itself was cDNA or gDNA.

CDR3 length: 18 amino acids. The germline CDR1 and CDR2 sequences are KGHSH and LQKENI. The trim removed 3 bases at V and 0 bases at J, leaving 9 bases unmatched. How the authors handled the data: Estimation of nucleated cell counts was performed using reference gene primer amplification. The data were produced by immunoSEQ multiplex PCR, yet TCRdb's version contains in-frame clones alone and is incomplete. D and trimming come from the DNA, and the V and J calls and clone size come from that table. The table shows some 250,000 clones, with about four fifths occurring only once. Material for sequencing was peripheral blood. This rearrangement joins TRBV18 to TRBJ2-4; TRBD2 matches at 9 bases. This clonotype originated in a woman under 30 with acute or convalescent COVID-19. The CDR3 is CASSPLASGDLAKNIQYF. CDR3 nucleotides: TGTGCCAGCTCACCGTTGGCTAGCGGGGATCTAGCCAAAAACATTCAGTACTTC.